The clone carrying this T cell receptor (beta chain) has a count of ten or more. What it binds is unknown. TCR beta VDJ combinations and CDR3 sequences were profiled from genomic DNA. TCRdb independently ran MiXCR on the reads; one entry per CDR3 protein. The data contain 450,000 to 550,000 distinct CDR3 sequences, approximately 32% of them seen just once; the ten biggest clones take up 0.75% to 0.95%. The CDR3 has 12 residues. Germline lookup yields CDR1 ENHRY and CDR2 SYGVKD. Trimming shortened V by 3 bases and J by 14 bases, and 11 bases separated the two germline ends. The record originates from a study of CD8+CD57+ T cells in acquired aplastic anemia. Notes on the study in general: Patient and control CD8+ Simpson's diversity was not significantly different.

Patients selected for sequencing had displayed CD8+CD57+ cell expansion by flow cytometry. This receptor was identified in a human donor with aplastic anemia. The specimen was sorted CD4+, CD8+, or CD8+CD57+ T cells (not recorded which) from PBMCs. The genes are TRBV10-3 and TRBJ1-6, with D possibly being TRBD1 (5 bases). The CDR3 loop reads CAISEVGGALHF. For the CDR3, the DNA is TGTGCCATCAGTGAAGTCGGGGGGGCCCTCCACTTT.